A single sample is the source of the 10 T cell receptor beta chains below, sequenced in a study of CXCR3-negative and CXCR3-positive naive CD8 T cells (dated by TCRdb to the late 2010s). The reads were generated on a NextSeq 550. The Human TCR Profiling Kit (MiLaboratory) was used to make UMI-labeled 5' RACE TRB cDNA libraries. TCRdb reprocessed the reads and provides one entry for every CDR3 protein sequence; no DNA is given. The data table for this sample lists 150,000 or so distinct CDR3 sequences. Clones ranked in the top ten supply nearly 0.5% of the sample. General findings and caveats noted by the study authors: Compared with CXCR3-negative naive cells, CXCR3-positive naive cells had TRB CDR3s with higher hydrophobicity (lower Kidera factor 4), lower energy, and higher strength and volume indices.

Antigens for these TCRs are unknown. What was sequenced was naive CXCR3+ CD8+ T cells from blood. Taken with the paper, the label for cell subset or site translates to: CD45RO-CCR7+CD27+CD95- naive CD8+ T cells expressing CXCR3 (TNR3+). The receptors come from a human donor in good health. Some clones in this sample may be carry-over from other donors' samples.

The gene calls are TRBV7-3 and TRBJ2-3; the D gene TCRdb calls, TRBD2, cannot be checked with no DNA. CDR1 SGHTA and CDR2 FQGTGA come from the germline V gene. The CDR3 has 15 amino acids. CDR3 protein: CASSFYGGATDTQYF.

The V and J genes are TRBV29-1 and TRBJ2-5; the D call from TCRdb, TRBD2, cannot be confirmed without DNA. The length of the CDR3 is 16 residues. Germline loops: CDR1 SQVTM, CDR2 ANQGSEA. This CDR3 reads CSVEPTSGGIQETQYF.

The CDR3 is CAISESGGNTEAFF. V and J are TRBV10-3 and TRBJ1-1; TCRdb's D gene call, TRBD1, goes unchecked for lack of DNA. The CDR3 runs to 14 residues. The germline V gene has CDR1 ENHRY and CDR2 SYGVKD.

J is TRBJ1-1 and V is TRBV7-6. From germline, CDR1 is SGHVS and CDR2 FNYEAQ. The CDR3 length is 14 residues. Here the CDR3 reads CASSLGQANTEAFF.

This chain joins TRBV7-2 and TRBJ2-1; the TCRdb D gene call, TRBD2, has no DNA to confirm it. The CDR3 covers 18 residues. The germline V gene encodes CDR1 SGHTA and CDR2 FQGNSA. The CDR3 here is CASSLDIAGGGIWGEQFF. The full variable domain, completed using reference TRBV7-2 and TRBJ2-1, is GAGVSQSPSNKVTEKGKDVELRCDPISGHTALYWYRQSLGQGLEFLIYFQGNSAPDKSGLPSDRFSAERTGGSVSTLTIQRTQQEDSAVYLCASSLDIAGGGIWGEQFFGPGTRLTVL.

The V call is TRBV15, the J call TRBJ1-1; the D gene TCRdb calls, TRBD1, cannot be checked with no DNA. The CDR3 is 15 amino acids. Per germline, CDR1 LNHNV and CDR2 YYDKDF (reference sequence). CDR3 residues: CATSRVSTGNTESFF.

The chain combines TRBV29-1 with TRBJ2-7. CDR1 is SQVTM and CDR2 is ANQGSEA in the germline V gene. This CDR3 contains 11 residues. Here the CDR3 reads CSVGADYEQYF.

This sequence joins TRBV5-5 and TRBJ2-3; TCRdb lists TRBD1, though no DNA is available to test this call. This CDR3 contains 16 residues. CDR1 is SGHKS and CDR2 is YYEKEE in the germline V gene (reference sequence). The CDR3 spells CASSYRDGVSTDTQYF.

The chain uses TRBV7-8 and TRBJ2-1; the TRBD1 assignment by TCRdb is unverifiable without DNA. Germline lookup yields CDR1 SGHVS and CDR2 FQNEAQ. The CDR3 sequence is 15 residues long. The CDR3 protein is CASSLLGGRNNEQFF.

The chain has TRBV4-1 and TRBJ2-7; TCRdb indicates TRBD1, and absent DNA this call remains unverified. This CDR3 contains 15 residues. Germline V gene sequence: CDR1 MGHRA, CDR2 YSYEKL. CDR3: CASSQGTGGMYEQYF.